Listed here are 4 T cell receptor beta chains from one sample, sequenced in a study of blood T cell repertoires in COVID-19. Only in-frame clones appear in the TCRdb table, and some are missing; sequencing was by immunoSEQ multiplex PCR. The table lists roughly 220,000 clones, approximately 80% of them singletons, with 4.3% in the top ten. The sequencing sample was made of PBMCs or T cells enriched from blood (not recorded which). These TCRs come from a man in his thirties or forties with acute COVID-19.

This chain uses TRBV3-1 (or the pseudogene TRBV3-2) with TRBJ1-1; possible D gene TRBD1, 6 bases. Germline loops: CDR1 LGHDT, CDR2 YNNKEL (reference sequence). V gave up 2 bases and J gave up 6 bases, with 16 bases separating them. CDR3 length equals 15 residues. CDR3 DNA sequence: TGTGCCAGCAGCCAATTAGGGGGGGCGGGCGCTGAAGCTTTCTTT. Its translation: CASSQLGGAGAEAFF.

This chain links TRBV6-5 with TRBJ1-2; 8 bases are a match to TRBD1. There are 13 residues in the CDR3. The J segment lost 6 bases and the V segment lost 5 bases, leaving 5 bases of the junction unmatched. Germline V gives CDR1 MNHEY, CDR2 SVGAGI. The CDR3, as DNA: TGTGCCAGCAGTCGACAGGGGTTAGATGGCTACACCTTC. Its translation: CASSRQGLDGYTF.

Many counts were recorded for this clone. The genes are TRBV9 and TRBJ2-1, with D possibly matching TRBD1 (6 bases). The CDR3 is 15 amino acids. With 0 bases removed from V and 10 bases from J, the gap between germline ends came to 17 bases. Germline values: CDR1 SGDLS, CDR2 YYNGEE. CDR3 coding DNA: TGTGCCAGCAGCGTAGACGCTAGGGGAACAGGGGAGCAGTTCTTC. Protein product: CASSVDARGTGEQFF.

The DNA for the CDR3 is TGTGCCAGCAGTTCGGGACATAAGGACTACGAGCAGTACTTC. Translation: CASSSGHKDYEQYF. The V call is TRBV28, the J call TRBJ2-7, with D perhaps TRBD1 (6 bases). The V end was cut by 4 bases, the J end by 3 bases, with 13 bases between. Germline V gene lookup returns CDR1 MDHEN and CDR2 SYDVKM. CDR3 size: 14 residues.